Listed below are T cell receptor beta chains from one sample, sequenced in a study of T cells after yellow fever vaccination. A single record per CDR3 protein comes from TCRdb applying MiXCR to the 5' RACE reads. The sample yields around 350,000 distinct CDR3 sequences, about 6.2% seen once. The sequenced sample was PBMCs, obtained 5 days after the yellow fever booster vaccination. The receptors stem from a man aged 30-40 years who received the YFV17D yellow fever vaccine. Each CDR3 is given with its conserved first and last residue. D genes are given only for firm matches. The size field is filled for only some rows; it gives once, few, many or a size class.

.	TRBJ2-5	TRBV28	.	TGTGCCAGCAGTGTGCTACAGGAGACCCAGTACTTC	CASSVLQETQYF
.	TRBJ2-4	TRBV18	.	TGTGCCAGCTCAACCGAGAGAGGGCAAAACATTCAGTACTTC	CASSTERGQNIQYF
.	TRBJ2-7	TRBV5-1	.	TGCGCCAGCAGCTTGGAAGGTGCGGGTACCTACGAGCAGTACTTC	CASSLEGAGTYEQYF
.	TRBJ2-7	TRBV7-9	many	TGTGCCAGCAGCCTCCTAGGGGGGGCTTACGAGCAGTACTTC	CASSLLGGAYEQYF
.	TRBJ2-2	TRBV6-2/TRBV6-3	many	TGTGCCAGCAGTTACCCGCCTAAACCGGGACAACTTAGGAACACCGGGGAGCTGTTTTTT	CASSYPPKPGQLRNTGELFF
.	TRBJ1-1	TRBV19	.	TGTGCCAGTAGTTATAAGCACGGGATGAACACTGAAGCTTTCTTT	CASSYKHGMNTEAFF
.	TRBJ2-3	TRBV13	.	TGTGCCAGCAGCGCCGACGAGGACCCCGTATGGCAGTATTTT	CASSADEDPVWQYF
TRBD1	TRBJ1-1	TRBV19	few	TGTGCCAGTATGTGGACAGGGGGCGCGAACACTGAAGCTTTCTTT	CASMWTGGANTEAFF
TRBD1	TRBJ2-5	TRBV5-1	few	TGCGCCAGCAGCACCACCCGACAGGGATCAGGAGAGACCCAGTACTTC	CASSTTRQGSGETQYF
.	TRBJ2-2	TRBV20-1	many	TGCAGTGTTGCGGTCAGGGGGGCGAACACCGGGGAGCTGTTTTTT	CSVAVRGANTGELFF
TRBD2	TRBJ2-5	TRBV7-8	.	TGTGCCAGCAGCGCCGGAGGGACTAGCGGGACTCGGGAGACCCAGTACTTC	CASSAGGTSGTRETQYF
.	TRBJ2-5	TRBV21-1	.	TGTGCCAGCAGCAAGCGGGCGGGAGTTTTGGAGACCCAGTACTTC	CASSKRAGVLETQYF
.	TRBJ2-1	TRBV28	few	TGTGCCAGCAGTTACTCGGCTAGTTGGATCTTC	CASSYSASWIF
TRBD1	TRBJ2-2	TRBV12-3/TRBV12-4	many	TGTGCCAGCAGCCCTGCAGGGGGCGCCACCGGGGAGCTGTTTTTT	CASSPAGGATGELFF
.	TRBJ1-1	TRBV29-1	.	TGCAGCGTTGTAGGAAGGAGTCGGACTGAAGCTTTCTTT	CSVVGRSRTEAFF
.	TRBJ2-1	TRBV24-1	.	TGTGCCACAGGGGACATCTACAATGAGCAGTTCTTC	CATGDIYNEQFF
.	TRBJ2-1	TRBV9	.	TGTGCCAGCAGCGCCGGGGTCAGCGGGAATGAGCAGTTCTTC	CASSAGVSGNEQFF
TRBD2	TRBJ2-7	TRBV12-3/TRBV12-4	few	TGTGCCAGCAGTGGGTGGGAGGGCTCATACGAGCAGTACTTC	CASSGWEGSYEQYF
TRBD2	TRBJ2-1	TRBV4-1	many	TGCGCCAGCAGCCCGAGACTGACTAGCGGGAGCCCCCGGTTCGGATACAATGAGCAGTTCTTC	CASSPRLTSGSPRFGYNEQFF
TRBD2	TRBJ2-1	TRBV12-3/TRBV12-4	.	TGTGCCAGCAGTTTAGCGGGTAGCGGGGGGGTACATGAGCAGTTCTTC	CASSLAGSGGVHEQFF
TRBD1	TRBJ2-1	TRBV5-1	many	TGCGCCAGCAGCCCAGGACAGGGCACCTACAATGAGCAGTTCTTC	CASSPGQGTYNEQFF
TRBD1	TRBJ2-1	TRBV29-1	few	TGCAGCGCTCGAATCCGGGACAGGGGCTACAATGAGCAGTTCTTC	CSARIRDRGYNEQFF
.	TRBJ2-7	TRBV7-2	many	TGTGCCAGCAGCCTCGTTCTTTACGAGCAGTACTTC	CASSLVLYEQYF
TRBD2	TRBJ2-4	TRBV19	few	TGTGCCAGTTCAGCGGGGGACGTCATTCAGTACTTC	CASSAGDVIQYF
.	TRBJ1-1	TRBV3-1	.	TGTGCCAGCAGCCAAATACAAACGAGGAACACTGAAGCTTTCTTT	CASSQIQTRNTEAFF
TRBD1	TRBJ1-5	TRBV7-2	.	TGTGCCAGCAGCTCGCAGGGGGCCGGGAATCAGCCCCAGCATTTT	CASSSQGAGNQPQHF
TRBD1	TRBJ1-5	TRBV2	few	TGTGCCAGCAGTCGGACAGGGGCGTATAGCAATCAGCCCCAGCATTTT	CASSRTGAYSNQPQHF
.	TRBJ2-5	TRBV5-1	many	TGCGCCAGCAGCTATCAAAATCCCTTCGTGGAGACCCAGTACTTC	CASSYQNPFVETQYF
TRBD2	TRBJ2-1	TRBV5-1	many	TGCGCCAGCAGCTCTATGGGGCGGGGGGACTACAATGAGCAGTTCTTC	CASSSMGRGDYNEQFF
TRBD1	TRBJ2-1	TRBV10-3	few	TGTGCCATCAGTGCTGGGACAGGCAATGAGCAGTTCTTC	CAISAGTGNEQFF
.	TRBJ2-1	TRBV18	few	TGTGCCAGCTCGCCCTTATCGGTGACTGGGGAGAATGAGCAGTTCTTC	CASSPLSVTGENEQFF
.	TRBJ2-7	TRBV18	.	TGTGCCAGCTCAGCCAAAGGACCCGACGAGCAGTACTTC	CASSAKGPDEQYF
.	TRBJ2-5	TRBV7-9	.	TGTGCCAGCAGCCCCGACCCACTAGTACAAGAGACCCAGTACTTC	CASSPDPLVQETQYF
.	TRBJ2-5	TRBV11-2	.	TGTGCCAGCAGCTTAACGGCCCGGCGGGGCCAAGAGACCCAGTACTTC	CASSLTARRGQETQYF
TRBD1	TRBJ1-2	TRBV5-1	few	TGCGCCAGCGGGGGGACAGGAAACTATGGCTACACCTTC	CASGGTGNYGYTF
.	TRBJ2-5	TRBV5-1	few	TGCGCCAGCAGTACCCAGGGGGAGACCCAGTACTTC	CASSTQGETQYF
.	TRBJ1-1	TRBV29-1	few	TGCAGCCCAACCCGGGACATTGGCCGCACTGAAGCTTTCTTT	CSPTRDIGRTEAFF
TRBD2	TRBJ2-3	TRBV30	.	TGTGCCTCCCTCCCGGGGCGGGAGATTAGCACAGATACGCAGTATTTT	CASLPGREISTDTQYF
.	TRBJ2-5	TRBV11-2	many	TGTGCCAGCAGCCCAGTAAAACGCGGTGAGACCCAGTACTTC	CASSPVKRGETQYF
TRBD2	TRBJ2-3	TRBV20-1	.	TGCAGTGCTGGGCGCCGACTAGCGGCCACAGATACGCAGTATTTT	CSAGRRLAATDTQYF
.	TRBJ2-4	TRBV6-1	.	TGTGCCAGCAGGCCCAATGAGAATTATAGGAGAGCCAAAAACATTCAGTACTTC	CASRPNENYRRAKNIQYF
TRBD1	TRBJ2-7	TRBV10-3	many	TGTGCCATCAGAGACCGGGACAGGGGCTACGAGCAGTACTTC	CAIRDRDRGYEQYF
.	TRBJ2-7	TRBV20-1	.	TGCAGTGCTGGGGCTGGTGCGGGCATTTCCTACGAGCAGTACTTC	CSAGAGAGISYEQYF
TRBD1	TRBJ1-1	TRBV20-1	few	TGCAGTGCTCCTGACCCGGGGACAGGTTCCGCTGAAGCTTTCTTT	CSAPDPGTGSAEAFF
.	TRBJ2-7	TRBV20-1	.	TGCAGTGCTCCCGGGACTTTCACCTACGAGCAGTACTTC	CSAPGTFTYEQYF
.	TRBJ2-7	TRBV20-1	few	TGCAGTGCTACCCGGGACACATCCTACGAGCAGTACTTC	CSATRDTSYEQYF
.	TRBJ2-7	TRBV30	.	TGTGCCTGGAGTGGGAGGGTAACCTACGAGCAGTACTTC	CAWSGRVTYEQYF
TRBD2	TRBJ2-1	TRBV6-1	.	TGTGCCAGCAGACCGGGACTAGCGGGTCATGGTGAGCAGTTCTTC	CASRPGLAGHGEQFF
TRBD2	TRBJ2-5	TRBV7-2	many	TGTGCCAGCAGCTTCTCGACTAGCGGGAGAGCCGAGACCCAGTACTTC	CASSFSTSGRAETQYF